Sequencing of this T cell receptor beta chain was carried out in a study of blood T cell repertoires in COVID-19. As for the study in general: Spain, Italy and the United States supplied samples that represented acute and convalescent COVID-19. PBMCs, B-cell-depleted T cells, or T cells provided the cDNA or gDNA that made up the material.

There are 14 residues in the CDR3. CDR1 is SNHLY and CDR2 is FYNNEI in the germline V gene. With 2 bases removed from V and 4 bases from J, the gap between germline ends came to 11 bases. Authors' data handling: It was from reference gene primer amplification that nucleated cell counts were estimated. Clones were sequenced by immunoSEQ multiplex PCR, and TCRdb holds only the in-frame ones, with some missing. V and J calls and clone size are those listed in that table; D and trimming were worked out from the DNA. The repertoire has around 57,000 clones, just over 85% of them found once; the top ten carry less than 20%.

The TCR sequence derives from a woman older than 75 with active COVID-19. Sequences were obtained from peripheral blood. The rearrangement links TRBV2 to TRBJ2-5; perhaps TRBD2 as D (6 bases). DNA of the CDR3: TGTGCCAGCAGTGAAAGACTGGGGGGAGAGACCCAGTACTTC. This translates into CASSERLGGETQYF.